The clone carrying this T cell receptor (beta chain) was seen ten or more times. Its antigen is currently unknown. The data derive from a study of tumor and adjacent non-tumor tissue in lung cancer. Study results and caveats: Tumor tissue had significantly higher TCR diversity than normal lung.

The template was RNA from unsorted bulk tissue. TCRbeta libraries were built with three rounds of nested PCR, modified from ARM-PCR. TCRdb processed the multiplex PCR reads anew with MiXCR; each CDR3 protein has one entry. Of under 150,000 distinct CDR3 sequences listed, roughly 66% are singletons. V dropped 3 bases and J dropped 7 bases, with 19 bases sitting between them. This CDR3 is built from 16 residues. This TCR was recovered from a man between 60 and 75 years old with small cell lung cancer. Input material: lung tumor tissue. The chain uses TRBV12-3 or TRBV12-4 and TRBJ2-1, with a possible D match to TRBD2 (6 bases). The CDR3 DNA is TGTGCCAGCAGTTTCTATTCGGGTAACCGGGGGAATGAGCAGTTCTTC. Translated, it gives CASSFYSGNRGNEQFF.